The 10 T cell receptor beta chains below come from one sample, sequenced in a study of shared clonotypes between healthy human individuals. Clones were read by immunoSEQ multiplex PCR, and TCRdb kept only the in-frame ones, dropping some. This sample has about 960,000 clones, with more than 75% found just once. The sample was memory CD4+ T cells sorted from blood. Subset noted: CD45RA-negative fraction. The receptor source for this set is a man younger than 30 in good health.

The V call is TRBV28, the J call TRBJ2-7; TRBD2 is a possible D gene (6 bases). From germline, CDR1 is MDHEN and CDR2 SYDVKM. The CDR3 loop spans 15 amino acids. V shed 6 bases and J shed 5 bases, with 20 bases lying between them. In DNA form, the CDR3 reads TGTGCCAGCAGGGGGGGTGCAATTCCCTTTAACGAGCAGTACTTC. As protein: CASRGGAIPFNEQYF.

The chain has TRBV7-9 and TRBJ2-7; the match to TRBD2 covers 10 bases. Per germline, CDR1 SEHNR and CDR2 FQNEAQ (reference sequence). The length of the CDR3 is 16 residues. Losses at the gene ends were 7 bases for V and 7 bases for J; bases not matched to a gene: 16. CDR3 DNA: TGTGCCAGCACCCCCGGGGGTCTAGCGGGGGTAGTTGAGCAGTACTTC. Encoded protein: CASTPGGLAGVVEQYF.

CDR3 sequence: CASLRTGQETQYF. CDR3 nucleotide sequence: TGTGCCAGCTTGCGGACAGGCCAAGAGACCCAGTACTTC. The rearrangement joins TRBV18 to TRBJ2-5; 7 bases agree with TRBD1. Germline trimming cut 7 bases from V and 1 base from J; bases unmatched to any gene: 3. Germline lookup yields CDR1 KGHSH and CDR2 LQKENI. The CDR3 runs 13 residues.

The chain links TRBV28 to TRBJ2-2; TRBD2 is a possible D gene (5 bases). CDR1 MDHEN and CDR2 SYDVKM come from the germline V gene. The germline V and J ends were trimmed by 2 bases and 2 bases, with 9 bases remaining between them. The CDR3 loop spans 15 amino acids. The CDR3, as DNA: TGTGCCAGCAGTTTAAACGGGGTAAACACCGGGGAGCTGTTTTTT. This translates into CASSLNGVNTGELFF.

The chain recombines TRBV11-2 with TRBJ2-7; the D is unclear. This CDR3 contains 11 residues. The germline gives CDR1 SGHAT, CDR2 FQNNGV. Trimming shortened V by 5 bases and J by 5 bases, and 7 bases separated the two germline ends. CDR3 sequence reads: CASSIRDEQYF. CDR3 in DNA: TGTGCCAGCAGCATACGGGACGAGCAGTACTTC. The full variable domain, in which reference TRBV11-2 and TRBJ2-7 provide the parts outside the CDR3, is EAGVAQSPRYKIIEKRQSVAFWCNPISGHATLYWYQQILGQGPKLLIQFQNNGVVDDSQLPKDRFSAERLKGVDSTLKIQPAKLEDSAVYLCASSIRDEQYFGPGTRLTVT.

V and J are TRBV30 and TRBJ2-5; possibly TRBD1 for D (6 bases). Germline lookup yields CDR1 GTSNPN and CDR2 SVGIG (reference sequence). V was cut by 5 bases and J by 0 bases, with 7 bases left in between. This CDR3 has 12 residues. CDR3 in DNA: TGTGCCTGGGACAGGTACCAAGAGACCCAGTACTTC. Protein product: CAWDRYQETQYF.

V and J are TRBV5-6 and TRBJ2-6, with 9 bases that match TRBD2. The CDR3 runs 16 residues. Germline CDR1 is SGHDT and CDR2 is YYEEEE. Trimming took 0 bases from V and 6 from J; bases not matched to a gene: 4. The CDR3 is CASSLGPGLAANVLTF. CDR3 sequence (DNA): TGTGCCAGCAGCTTGGGCCCGGGACTAGCGGCCAACGTCCTGACTTTC.

The chain uses TRBV9 and TRBJ2-3; 13 nucleotides align to TRBD2. V lost 4 bases, J lost 4 bases, and 3 bases stayed unmatched. CDR1 and CDR2 from the germline V gene are SGDLS and YYNGEE. This CDR3 has 15 amino acids. The CDR3, as DNA: TGTGCCAGCAGCAAACTAGCGGGGGGGGCAGATACGCAGTATTTT. Amino acid sequence: CASSKLAGGADTQYF.

The V call is TRBV11-3, the J call TRBJ2-1, with TRBD2 as a possible D gene (6 bases). CDR3 length: 13 residues. Deletions cut 3 bases from V and 9 bases from J, with 12 bases between. Germline V gene sequence: CDR1 SGHNT, CDR2 YENEEA. The DNA of the CDR3 is TGTGCCAGCAGCTTCGGGGGAAGGGGTGAGCAGTTCTTC. Amino acids: CASSFGGRGEQFF. Full variable domain (remainder filled in from reference TRBV11-3 and TRBJ2-1): EAGVVQSPRYKIIEKKQPVAFWCNPISGHNTLYWYLQNLGQGPELLIRYENEEAVDDSQLPKDRFSAERLKGVDSTLKIQPAELGDSAVYLCASSFGGRGEQFFGPGTRLTVL.

The chain employs TRBV19 and TRBJ2-5, with D unclear. The CDR3 has 14 residues. Trimming cost V 5 bases and J 5 bases, with 15 bases left between them. The germline V gene encodes CDR1 LNHDA and CDR2 SQIVND (reference sequence). In DNA form, the CDR3 reads TGTGCCAGTAGTGCAAAAGGGTTGCGGGAGACCCAGTACTTC. Translation: CASSAKGLRETQYF.